This T cell receptor beta chain derives from a study of blood T cell repertoires in COVID-19 (dated by TCRdb to between 2020 and 2021). For the study in its entirety: Samples from collaborators originated in the United States, Italy and Spain and spanned both the acute and convalescent phases of COVID-19. The prospective study material was composed of cDNA or gDNA derived from T cells, B-cell-depleted T cells, or PBMCs. Subjects who had been exposed to COVID-19, were actively infected with it, or had recovered from it provided the deeply sampled blood TCRbeta repertoires that made up the dataset. The repertoires were released in a freely available public database meant as a resource for research on the immune response to SARS-CoV-2. The samples were drawn from the first 160 participants of the ongoing ImmuneRACE study and from 1,254 subjects provided by 6 global collaborators. A de-identified subject ID, COVID-19 status, age in years and sex were almost always included in the sample metadata. HLA class I and class II types, where available, came from metadata supplied by the sample provider rather than from assay-based typing.

TCRbeta CDR3 regions were amplified from genomic DNA using the immunoSEQ Assay, a bias-controlled multiplex PCR. In the original analysis: Within the assay, amplification of reference gene primers was used to estimate how many nucleated cells each sample contained. To quantify the absolute abundance of each unique TCRbeta CDR3 rearrangement, sequence reads were collapsed and filtered. For each sample, productive Simpson clonality was calculated as the square root of Simpson's diversity index across productive rearrangements. Imported from immuneACCESS, the table was reduced by TCRdb to in-frame sequences with V and J called. These copies leave out some clones; in studies compared against another copy, an unresolved V gene accounts for under half, and the cause of the remainder is not known. The V and J calls and clone size were taken over from that table, and D and trimming were inferred from the DNA. A total of roughly 200,000 clones appear in this sample, 80% of them only once. The ten largest clones represent 5.5% to 7% of the sample.

Each collaborating institution followed its own protocols to collect whole blood in K2EDTA tubes. For TCRbeta analysis, collaborator samples were shipped as frozen whole blood, as isolated PBMCs, or as DNA extracted from either sample type. Between the V and J ends, shortened by 1 base and 4 bases respectively, the junction contains 13 bases. Looking up the germline V gene yields CDR1 SGHTA and CDR2 FQGTGA. Spanning cysteine to phenylalanine, the CDR3 consists of 16 amino acids. Of all the DNA, just the CDR3 is kept, 48 bases in frame from base 1. Of note for this clone: Its antigen is still unknown. Base quality data are lacking; no much larger clone is found one base away.

Findings and caveats that apply to the study as a whole: The quantity of clinical and demographic metadata differed by source and by participant and was supplied without curation.

Sequenced sample: peripheral blood. Rearrangement joined TRBV7-3 to TRBJ2-2, with no reliable assignment of the D segment. The sequence was obtained from an older woman with acute or convalescent COVID-19. The bases read TGTGCCAGCAGCTTAAGCTCAATTAGTCTCACCGGGGAGCTGTTTTTT. Translation gives CASSLSSISLTGELFF.